The 30 T cell receptor beta chains presented below share a single source sample, sequenced in a study of T cells in Graves' hyperthyroidism and ophthalmopathy. TCR beta CDR3 sequences were amplified from RNA transcripts. The TCR CDR3 first-round RT-PCR relied on the HTBI primer set. Each CDR3 protein is one row after TCRdb ran MiXCR on the multiplex PCR reads. The sample has 490,000 or so distinct CDR3 sequences; approximately 48% are singletons. Sequenced: peripheral blood or thyroid tissue (not recorded which). The source is an adult woman with Graves' disease, either hyperthyroidism or ophthalmopathy (not recorded which).

This chain uses TRBV5-1 with TRBJ1-4, with D perhaps TRBD1 (5 bases). The CDR3 consists of 15 residues. Germline lookup yields CDR1 SGHRS and CDR2 YFSETQ. V was trimmed by 6 bases and J by 3 bases, leaving 15 bases between them. CDR3 protein: CASNVGLSANEKLFF. CDR3 in DNA: TGCGCCAGCAACGTGGGGCTCTCGGCTAATGAAAAACTGTTTTTT. The full variable domain, rest sourced from reference TRBV5-1 and TRBJ1-4, is KAGVTQTPRYLIKTRGQQVTLSCSPISGHRSVSWYQQTPGQGLQFLFEYFSETQRNKGNFPGRFSGRQFSNSRSEMNVSTLELGDSALYLCASNVGLSANEKLFFGSGTQLSVL.

The V gene is TRBV25-1, the J gene TRBJ2-6, with D perhaps matching TRBD1 or TRBD2 (5 bases each). V was trimmed by 8 bases and J by 4 bases, leaving 24 bases between them. Germline CDR1 is MGHDK and CDR2 is SYGVNS. The CDR3 spans 18 residues. The CDR3 loop reads CASLTLAGHAGGANVLTF. CDR3 in DNA: TGTGCCAGCTTAACCCTAGCAGGTCACGCAGGGGGGGCCAACGTCCTGACTTTC.

V and J are TRBV29-1 and TRBJ2-7; 7 bases line up with TRBD1. The V segment lost 5 bases and the J segment 2 bases; nucleotides outside the gene matches: 9. The CDR3 runs to 14 residues. In germline, CDR1 is SQVTM, CDR2 ANQGSEA. The CDR3: CSVRDRINPYEQYF. The DNA for the CDR3 is TGCAGCGTTCGGGACAGAATTAACCCCTACGAGCAGTACTTC.

Details on this clonotype: A much larger clone lies one base from this, so it may be a read error. The chain employs TRBV2 and TRBJ1-1; D unclear. The CDR3 has 15 residues. In germline, CDR1 is SNHLY, CDR2 FYNNEI. CDR3 in DNA: TGTGCCGGCAGTGAAGCTTGGGGAGGCGGCACTGAAGCTTTCTTT. This codes for CAGSEAWGGGTEAFF. Looking up the rest from reference TRBV2 and TRBJ1-1 gives the full variable domain: EPEVTQTPSHQVTQMGQEVILRCVPISNHLYFYWYRQILGQKVEFLVSFYNNEISEKSEIFDDQFSVERPDGSNFTLKIRSTKLEDSAMYFCAGSEAWGGGTEAFFGQGTRLTVV.

Note on this clonotype: One end of the junction varies from germline; a read error may be responsible. The rearrangement links TRBV28 to TRBJ1-2; TRBD1 might be the D (5 bases). The CDR3 runs 13 residues. Germline loops: CDR1 MDHEN, CDR2 SYDVKM. CDR3 amino acids: CANSYTGAIGYTF. DNA for the CDR3: TGTGCCAACAGTTACACCGGGGCGATCGGCTACACCTTC.

The rearrangement uses TRBV4-1 and TRBJ2-5, with 9 positions matching TRBD1. This CDR3 region has 14 residues. In germline, CDR1 is MGHRA, CDR2 YSYEKL. Losses at the gene ends were 1 base for V and 5 bases for J; bases not matched to a gene: 2. The CDR3 coding sequence is TGCGCCAGCAGCCAAGGGGACAGGGTGGAGACCCAGTACTTC. Translation: CASSQGDRVETQYF.

This clonotype was seen only a few times. This chain links TRBV7-2 with TRBJ2-3; 9 bases fit TRBD2. There are 14 residues in the CDR3. Germline trimming cut 6 bases from V and 3 bases from J; bases unmatched to any gene: 4. Per the germline V gene, CDR1 is SGHTA and CDR2 is FQGNSA. CDR3 nucleotides: TGTGCCAGCAGGACTAGCGGAGGGACAGATACGCAGTATTTT. Protein sequence: CASRTSGGTDTQYF.

The rearrangement uses TRBV12-3 or TRBV12-4 and TRBJ2-5; 8 bases are a match to TRBD1. J lost 5 bases, V lost 3 bases, and 5 bases had no gene match. The CDR3 spans 14 residues. CDR3 residues: CASSFTGGFETQYF. Written as DNA, the CDR3 is TGTGCCAGCAGTTTCACAGGGGGATTCGAGACCCAGTACTTC.

Regarding this clonotype: One end of the junction varies from germline; a read error may be responsible. The chain is built from TRBV24-1 and TRBJ2-2; a weak D match, TRBD1 (6 bases). This CDR3 has 15 residues. Germline V CDR1 and CDR2: KGHDR, SFDVKD. The CDR3 is CATSTAGASPGGLFF. The CDR3 DNA reads as TGTGCCACCAGTACAGCAGGGGCCTCGCCTGGGGGGCTGTTTTTT.

This chain links TRBV12-3 or TRBV12-4 with TRBJ1-3; unclear D gene. Deletions cut 6 bases from V and 2 bases from J, with 14 bases between. The CDR3 runs to 15 residues. CDR3 loop: CASRLPSAAGNTIYF. The CDR3 bases are TGTGCCAGCAGACTCCCCAGTGCTGCTGGAAACACCATATATTTT.

The J gene is TRBJ1-4, the V gene TRBV15; D call uncertain. Looked up from germline, CDR1 is LNHNV and CDR2 is YYDKDF (reference sequence). The ends were cut back, 6 bases at V and 3 bases at J, with 14 bases in the middle. The CDR3 runs to 15 residues. Here the CDR3 DNA reads TGTGCCACCAGTACCTCGTCCGGAGCTAATGAAAAACTGTTTTTT. Its protein is CATSTSSGANEKLFF. The whole variable domain, remainder taken from reference TRBV15 and TRBJ1-4, is DAMVIQNPRYQVTQFGKPVTLSCSQTLNHNVMYWYQQKSSQAPKLLFHYYDKDFNNEADTPDNFQSRRPNTSFCFLDIRSPGLGDTAMYLCATSTSSGANEKLFFGSGTQLSVL.

The chain has TRBV29-1 and TRBJ1-2; D remains unclear. The V and J ends lost 7 bases and 2 bases respectively, with 8 bases between them. The CDR3 is made up of 11 amino acids. CDR1 and CDR2 (germline): SQVTM, ANQGSEA. The CDR3 reads CSELDNYGYTF. The CDR3 DNA is TGCAGCGAACTGGACAACTATGGCTACACCTTC.

The chain is built from TRBV29-1 and TRBJ1-2; 11 bases align to TRBD1. The germline V gene encodes CDR1 SQVTM and CDR2 ANQGSEA. V shed 6 bases and J 8 bases; nucleotides not matched to a gene: 8. This CDR3 is 13 amino acids long. CDR3 in DNA: TGCAGCGTCCGAACCGGGACAGGGGGGGGCTACACCTTC. This codes for CSVRTGTGGGYTF.

The gene calls are TRBV2 and TRBJ1-5, with D maybe TRBD1 (6 bases). The CDR3 is 15 amino acids. V lost 3 bases to trimming and J lost 2 bases, with 11 bases between them. Germline lookup yields CDR1 SNHLY and CDR2 FYNNEI. CDR3 bases: TGTGCCAGCAGTGACAGGGGTATGGGCAATCAGCCCCAGCATTTT. As protein: CASSDRGMGNQPQHF.

This clonotype was counted ten times or more. The V gene is TRBV7-2, the J gene TRBJ1-4; D is undetermined. In germline, CDR1 is SGHTA, CDR2 FQGNSA. Trimming removed 5 bases from V and 8 bases from J, with 18 bases in between. This CDR3 has 15 amino acids. The CDR3 coding sequence is TGTGCCAGCAGCCAATATCGGGGTACCAGAGAAAAACTGTTTTTT. Translation: CASSQYRGTREKLFF.

This clonotype was counted ten times or more. The chain has TRBV2 and TRBJ2-5, with 7 positions matching TRBD2. Trimming at V came to 8 bases and at J to 3 bases, leaving 3 bases not matched to a gene. The CDR3 length is 12 residues. The germline gives CDR1 SNHLY, CDR2 FYNNEI. The CDR3 loop is CASRDYKETQYF. CDR3 sequence (DNA): TGTGCCAGCCGGGACTACAAAGAGACCCAGTACTTC.

For this clonotype: One end of the junction does not line up with germline, which may come from a read error. The V call is TRBV14, the J call TRBJ1-2, with TRBD1 matching over 11 bases. Germline CDR1 SGHDN, CDR2 FVKESK. The length of the CDR3 is 16 residues. The CDR3 reads CASSEDSGTGGYGYTF. In nucleotides, the CDR3 is TGTGCCAGCAGCGAAGACTCCGGGACAGGGGGCTATGGCTACACCTTC.

This clonotype was seen at least ten times. V and J are TRBV29-1 and TRBJ1-4; 7 nucleotides match TRBD1. Trimming at V came to 4 bases and at J to 5 bases, leaving 4 bases not matched to a gene. Germline CDR1 is SQVTM and CDR2 is ANQGSEA. CDR3 length equals 13 residues. CDR3 nucleotide sequence: TGCAGCGTTGCGACAGGGCGAAATGAAAAACTGTTTTTT. Protein: CSVATGRNEKLFF.

At least ten counts were recorded for this clonotype. This chain connects TRBV4-1 to TRBJ1-5; TRBD1 is a possible D gene (6 bases). V lost 2 bases and J lost 0, with 14 bases in between. Germline CDR1 and CDR2: MGHRA and YSYEKL. The CDR3 length is 17 residues. CDR3 sequence (DNA): TGCGCCAGCAGCCAACAACACAGGGACCATAGCAATCAGCCCCAGCATTTT. As protein: CASSQQHRDHSNQPQHF.

The gene calls are TRBV10-3 and TRBJ2-5; 9 bases line up with TRBD1. CDR1 ENHRY and CDR2 SYGVKD come from the germline V gene. V was pared by 6 bases and J by 5 bases, with 4 bases of the junction left unmatched. The CDR3 extends over 13 amino acids. The CDR3 DNA follows: TGTGCCATCAGACGGACAGGGGATGAGACCCAGTACTTC. It translates to CAIRRTGDETQYF.

CDR3 sequence (DNA): TGTGCCAGCTCACCCTCCGACAGAGACTATGGCTACACCTTC. This gives the protein CASSPSDRDYGYTF. The rearrangement links TRBV18 to TRBJ1-2; perhaps TRBD1 as D (5 bases). V lost 3 bases and J 3 bases, leaving 11 bases between the germline ends. CDR1 is KGHSH and CDR2 is LQKENI in the germline V gene. The CDR3 is 14 amino acids.

The CDR3 here is CASSLSGSVKEQYF. The CDR3 DNA reads TGTGCCAGCAGCTTATCAGGGTCGGTGAAAGAGCAGTACTTC. The chain couples TRBV7-9 to TRBJ2-7; D possibly corresponds to TRBD1 (5 bases). Germline CDR1 reads SEHNR; CDR2 reads FQNEAQ (reference sequence). The V end was cut by 2 bases, the J end by 7 bases, with 15 bases between. The CDR3 extends over 14 amino acids.

The rearrangement links TRBV29-1 to TRBJ1-1; the D gene is possibly TRBD1 (5 bases). With 5 bases removed from V and 5 bases from J, the gap between germline ends came to 18 bases. The CDR3 totals 14 residues. Looked up from germline, CDR1 is SQVTM and CDR2 is ANQGSEA. The CDR3 nucleotides read TGCAGCGTTTCCGAGGGGTCGGGAAAGACTGAAGCTTTCTTT. Amino acid sequence: CSVSEGSGKTEAFF.

Only one count was recorded for this clonotype. CDR3 in amino acids: CSAKNSQDTKDTEAFF. The DNA of the CDR3 is TGCAGTGCTAAGAACAGCCAAGATACGAAGGACACTGAAGCTTTCTTT. The chain employs TRBV20-1 and TRBJ1-1; D gene unclear. The CDR3 sequence is 16 residues long. Germline CDR1 is DFQATT and CDR2 is SNEGSKA (reference sequence). The ends were cut back, 4 bases at V and 3 bases at J, with 21 bases in the middle.

For this clonotype: A much bigger clone sits one base away, suggesting this may be a read error. CDR3 DNA sequence: TGCGCCAGCAGCCAACCCTATAGCGGGAGGGCCTACGAGGAGTACTTC. This sequence encodes CASSQPYSGRAYEEYF. The chain carries TRBV4-1 and TRBJ2-7, with TRBD2 matching 11 bases. CDR1 and CDR2 (germline): MGHRA, YSYEKL. This CDR3 comprises 16 residues.

This clonotype was detected ten times or more. The chain has TRBV20-1 and TRBJ1-5; no clear D. CDR1 and CDR2 (germline): DFQATT, SNEGSKA (reference sequence). The CDR3 contains 17 residues. V was clipped by 5 bases and J by 0 bases, with 20 bases between them. The CDR3 is CSAFSPGSYHSNQPQHF. The CDR3 nucleotides are TGCAGTGCTTTTTCCCCGGGGTCCTACCATAGCAATCAGCCCCAGCATTTT.

The V gene is TRBV28, the J gene TRBJ2-7; D is undetermined. There are 11 residues in the CDR3. V was clipped by 4 bases and J by 6 bases, with 7 bases between them. Germline-derived CDR1 and CDR2 are MDHEN and SYDVKM. The CDR3 nucleotides are TGTGCCAGCAGTTCTGGGCTCGAGCAGTACTTC. Protein sequence: CASSSGLEQYF.

The CDR3 sequence is CASSSWTGGRDQPQHF. DNA for the CDR3: TGTGCCAGCAGCTCGTGGACAGGAGGGCGCGATCAGCCCCAGCATTTT. The gene calls are TRBV7-9 and TRBJ1-5; 7 bases agree with TRBD1. The CDR3 consists of 16 residues. J was trimmed by 5 bases and V by 4 bases; bases with no gene match: 11. Germline V gene lookup returns CDR1 SEHNR and CDR2 FQNEAQ (reference sequence).

This chain connects TRBV20-1 to TRBJ1-2; D might be TRBD1 (5 bases). V was trimmed by 0 bases and J by 4 bases, leaving 9 bases between them. The CDR3 runs to 13 residues. CDR1 and CDR2 from the germline V gene are DFQATT and SNEGSKA (reference sequence). The CDR3 region is CSARDRDSYGYTF. CDR3 DNA sequence: TGCAGTGCTAGAGACAGGGATTCCTATGGCTACACCTTC.

V is TRBV10-3 and J is TRBJ2-7; 9 bases line up with TRBD1. Losses at the gene ends were 4 bases for V and 5 bases for J; bases not matched to a gene: 9. This CDR3 is built from 15 residues. Germline V gene sequence: CDR1 ENHRY, CDR2 SYGVKD. The CDR3 is CAISASEDRGDEQYF. CDR3 sequence (DNA): TGTGCCATCAGTGCGAGTGAGGACAGGGGTGACGAGCAGTACTTC.